The 27 T cell receptor beta chains reported below all come from one sample, sequenced in a study of T cells after yellow fever vaccination. One entry per CDR3 protein, called by TCRdb with MiXCR from the 5' RACE reads. Among under 300,000 distinct CDR3 sequences listed, roughly 13% were seen once. Material: CD4+ T cells sorted from PBMCs, obtained 45 days after the yellow fever booster vaccination. Receptor source: a man aged 25 to 45 who received the YFV17D yellow fever vaccine.

The chain is built from TRBV5-1 and TRBJ2-5, with D perhaps TRBD1 or TRBD2 (6 bases each). Per the germline V gene, CDR1 is SGHRS and CDR2 is YFSETQ. V lost 4 bases, J lost 3 bases, and 16 bases lay in between. The CDR3 sequence is 15 residues long. The CDR3 DNA follows: TGCGCCAGCAGCGTCTGGGGGGCCGCGGAAGAGACCCAGTACTTC. Protein: CASSVWGAAEETQYF.

This clonotype appeared a few times. The chain has TRBV25-1 and TRBJ2-2; TRBD1 matches 8 bases. V shed 5 bases, J shed 5 bases, and the junction held 7 bases outside the gene matches. Germline CDR1 reads MGHDK; CDR2 reads SYGVNS. The CDR3 spans 15 residues. In nucleotides, the CDR3 is TGTGCCAGCAGTACACTGACAGGGGATACCGGGGAGCTGTTTTTT. Its protein product is CASSTLTGDTGELFF.

The gene calls are TRBV28 and TRBJ1-2; D is ambiguous. The CDR3 runs to 13 residues. Germline V CDR1 and CDR2: MDHEN, SYDVKM. V was shortened by 3 bases and J by 4 bases, with 9 bases between the two germline ends. CDR3: CASSFPLSYGYTF. For the CDR3, the DNA is TGTGCCAGCAGTTTCCCGCTGAGCTATGGCTACACCTTC.

The chain carries TRBV9 and TRBJ2-1; D perhaps matches TRBD2 (6 bases). The CDR3 loop spans 15 amino acids. Trimming removed 0 bases from V and 9 bases from J, with 16 bases in between. The germline CDR1 and CDR2 sequences are SGDLS and YYNGEE. In DNA, the CDR3 is TGTGCCAGCAGCGTAGCAGGACTACTCGGGTTTGAGCAGTTCTTC. Translated: CASSVAGLLGFEQFF. The variable domain in full, with the rest retrieved from reference TRBV9 and TRBJ2-1, is DSGVTQTPKHLITATGQRVTLRCSPRSGDLSVYWYQQSLDQGLQFLIQYYNGEERAKGNILERFSAQQFPDLHSELNLSSLELGDSALYFCASSVAGLLGFEQFFGPGTRLTVL.

Many counts were recorded for this clonotype. The chain employs TRBV28 and TRBJ2-3, with a tentative D call TRBD2 (5 bases). Trimming cost V 4 bases and J 3 bases, with 14 bases left between them. CDR3 length equals 15 residues. Looked up from germline, CDR1 is MDHEN and CDR2 is SYDVKM. The DNA of the CDR3 is TGTGCCAGCAGTTCCCCCCCGGACTTGACAGATACGCAGTATTTT. It yields the protein CASSSPPDLTDTQYF. Using reference TRBV28 and TRBJ2-3 for the parts outside the CDR3, the full variable domain is DVKVTQSSRYLVKRTGEKVFLECVQDMDHENMFWYRQDPGLGLRLIYFSYDVKMKEKGDIPEGYSVSREKKERFSLILESASTNQTSMYLCASSSPPDLTDTQYFGPGTRLTVL.

The chain carries TRBV20-1 and TRBJ2-7, with TRBD2 matching over 14 bases. CDR1 is DFQATT, CDR2 SNEGSKA, per germline (reference sequence). The CDR3 totals 15 residues. Trimming removed 3 bases from V and 5 bases from J; junction bases left unmatched: 6. For the CDR3, the DNA is TGCAGTGCTAGGGGGGGACTAGCGGGAGTGGACGAGCAGTACTTC. Translation: CSARGGLAGVDEQYF.

This clonotype has more than one count but fewer than ten. The chain has TRBV5-1 and TRBJ2-1; D gene uncertain. CDR3 size: 14 residues. V lost 0 bases and J 3 bases, leaving 7 bases between the germline ends. Germline V gene lookup returns CDR1 SGHRS and CDR2 YFSETQ. The CDR3 sequence: CASSLVPDYNEQFF. The CDR3 DNA reads TGCGCCAGCAGCTTGGTGCCAGACTACAATGAGCAGTTCTTC.

This clonotype came up a few times. The chain joins TRBV20-1 to TRBJ2-4; no clear D. Germline V gene lookup returns CDR1 DFQATT and CDR2 SNEGSKA (reference sequence). V was clipped by 6 bases and J by 3 bases, with 6 bases between them. The CDR3 is 11 amino acids. The CDR3 nucleotides read TGCAGTGCCCCAGTCAAAAACATTCAGTACTTC. Translated, it gives CSAPVKNIQYF.

The chain employs TRBV2 and TRBJ2-7; either TRBD1 or TRBD2 may fit D (5 bases each). The germline gives CDR1 SNHLY, CDR2 FYNNEI. V shed 3 bases and J shed 7 bases, with 28 bases lying between them. This CDR3 comprises 18 residues. Here the CDR3 reads CASSDFAGPNTGKGEQYF. CDR3 DNA: TGTGCCAGCAGTGATTTCGCAGGGCCAAACACCGGGAAGGGGGAGCAGTACTTC.

This clonotype was counted a few times. The rearrangement uses TRBV27 and TRBJ1-1; D is ambiguous. This CDR3 is 12 amino acids long. The V end was cut by 4 bases, the J end by 11 bases, with 14 bases between. CDR1 is MNHEY, CDR2 SMNVEV, per germline (reference sequence). In DNA form, the CDR3 reads TGTGCCAGCAGTTCTACCCCGGACGCTGCTTTCTTT. It codes for CASSSTPDAAFF.

The rearrangement links TRBV12-3 or TRBV12-4 to TRBJ2-1; no firm D call. The germline V and J ends were trimmed by 5 bases and 8 bases, with 16 bases remaining between them. The CDR3 length is 14 residues. CDR3 sequence reads: CASSRNGPGYEQFF. The CDR3 nucleotides read TGTGCCAGCAGTCGAAACGGACCGGGCTATGAGCAGTTCTTC.

V and J are TRBV7-8 and TRBJ2-7; no firm D call. This CDR3 has 12 amino acids. Deletions cut 5 bases from V and 6 bases from J, with 11 bases between. The germline CDR1 and CDR2 sequences are SGHVS and FQNEAQ. CDR3 DNA sequence: TGTGCCAGCAGCCAGACTGGGCTCGAGCAGTACTTC. It specifies CASSQTGLEQYF.

V usage is TRBV3-1 and J usage is TRBJ2-4; possible D gene TRBD2, 5 bases. Germline-derived CDR1 and CDR2 are LGHDT and YNNKEL (reference sequence). CDR3 length: 15 residues. Trimming stripped 0 bases from V and 7 bases from J, with 13 bases between. In DNA form, the CDR3 reads TGTGCCAGCAGCCAAGAAGGGAGACCATGGAACATTCAGTACTTC. It is translated as CASSQEGRPWNIQYF.

This rearrangement joins TRBV6-2 or TRBV6-3 to TRBJ2-7; 7 bases are a match to TRBD1. The trim removed 5 bases at V and 4 bases at J, leaving 11 bases unmatched. In germline, CDR1 is MNHEY, CDR2 SVGEGT. CDR3 length: 15 amino acids. The CDR3 region is CASSPVGQVPYEQYF. The CDR3 DNA follows: TGTGCCAGCAGTCCGGTCGGACAGGTCCCATACGAGCAGTACTTC.

The chain is built from TRBV10-3 and TRBJ1-1; D possibly corresponds to TRBD1 (6 bases). This CDR3 is built from 13 residues. CDR1 and CDR2 (germline): ENHRY, SYGVKD. Trimming pared 6 bases from V and 2 bases from J, leaving 10 bases between. The CDR3 loop reads CAIRLGGNTEAFF. CDR3 sequence (DNA): TGTGCCATCAGACTAGGGGGAAACACTGAAGCTTTCTTT.

The chain combines TRBV6-2 or TRBV6-3 with TRBJ1-2, with no clear D. The germline gives CDR1 MNHEY, CDR2 SVGEGT. The CDR3 length is 13 residues. Trimming cost V 5 bases and J 5 bases, with 12 bases left between them. In DNA, the CDR3 is TGTGCCAGCAGTATCTCAGAGATTTATGGCTACACCTTC. It encodes CASSISEIYGYTF.

This clonotype was found a few times. CDR3 DNA: TGCAGTGCTAGCGCTAGCGGGAACACCGGGGAGCTGTTTTTT. Its protein product is CSASASGNTGELFF. The rearrangement uses TRBV20-1 and TRBJ2-2, with 7 bases identical to TRBD2. The CDR3 has 14 residues. Trimming cost V 3 bases and J 1 base; bases outside gene matches: 2. Germline CDR1 reads DFQATT; CDR2 reads SNEGSKA (reference sequence).

This clonotype was counted only a few times. The J gene is TRBJ2-1, the V gene TRBV20-1; D is unresolved. Trimming stripped 1 base from V and 0 bases from J, with 13 bases between. Germline loops: CDR1 DFQATT, CDR2 SNEGSKA (reference sequence). This CDR3 has 16 amino acids. The CDR3 region is CSARVNRLRSYNEQFF. The DNA of the CDR3 is TGCAGTGCTAGAGTTAACAGACTCCGCTCCTACAATGAGCAGTTCTTC.

Many counts were recorded for this clonotype. The DNA for the CDR3 is TGTGCCAGCAGCTTAGGAATAAATCAGCCCCAGCATTTT. Protein: CASSLGINQPQHF. The chain has TRBV7-2 and TRBJ1-5; D unresolved. The V gene lost 1 base and the J gene lost 4 bases, with 5 bases spanning the gap. The germline gives CDR1 SGHTA, CDR2 FQGNSA. CDR3 length: 13 residues.

In this sample, this clonotype turned up a few times. The V and J genes are TRBV6-1 and TRBJ2-6; D unclear. V lost 6 bases, J lost 0 bases, and 9 bases lay in between. The germline CDR1 and CDR2 sequences are MNHNS and SASEGT. This CDR3 is 15 amino acids long. CDR3 amino acids: CASRVQRSGANVLTF. The CDR3 DNA reads TGTGCCAGCAGGGTACAGCGCTCTGGGGCCAACGTCCTGACTTTC.

The J gene is TRBJ2-5, the V gene TRBV7-9; D is possibly TRBD2 (6 bases). Trimming removed 5 bases from V and 5 bases from J, with 15 bases in between. CDR1 is SEHNR, CDR2 FQNEAQ, per germline (reference sequence). This CDR3 spans 14 amino acids. This CDR3 reads CASSRRALGETQYF. CDR3 sequence (DNA): TGTGCCAGCAGCCGGAGGGCCCTGGGGGAGACCCAGTACTTC.

The V and J genes are TRBV5-3 and TRBJ2-7; 12 bases map to TRBD2. TRBV5-3 is labeled an ORF, and its function is uncertain. Germline trimming cut 4 bases from V and 4 bases from J; bases unmatched to any gene: 15. The CDR3 runs 18 residues. The CDR3 DNA reads as TGTGCCAGAAGCAACCGGACTAGCGGGATCCGGTGGACGTACGAGCAGTACTTC. Encoded protein: CARSNRTSGIRWTYEQYF.

This clonotype was seen a few times. This CDR3 reads CSAREPSGNRGDTQYF. CDR3 DNA sequence: TGCAGTGCTAGAGAGCCTAGCGGGAATAGAGGAGATACGCAGTATTTT. The V gene is TRBV20-1, the J gene TRBJ2-3, with TRBD2 identical over 9 bases. V was pared by 0 bases and J by 5 bases, with 9 bases of the junction left unmatched. Germline V gene data show CDR1 as DFQATT and CDR2 as SNEGSKA (reference sequence). CDR3 length: 16 amino acids.

This clonotype was observed many times. V usage is TRBV20-1 and J usage is TRBJ2-1, with a tentative D call TRBD2 (6 bases). Germline-derived CDR1 and CDR2 are DFQATT and SNEGSKA (reference sequence). V lost 3 bases and J lost 0, with 12 bases in between. The CDR3 covers 15 residues. The CDR3 DNA follows: TGCAGTGCTAGTAGTTCCGGGAGCTCCTACAATGAGCAGTTCTTC. Its protein is CSASSSGSSYNEQFF.

The chain joins TRBV29-1 to TRBJ2-3, with D perhaps assigned TRBD1 or TRBD2 (6 bases each). The CDR3 extends over 12 amino acids. Per germline, CDR1 SQVTM and CDR2 ANQGSEA. V lost 7 bases to trimming and J lost 5 bases, with 13 bases between them. This chain's CDR3 is CSAGGGGDTQYF. For the CDR3, the DNA is TGCAGCGCCGGGGGCGGTGGAGATACGCAGTATTTT.

The chain uses TRBV3-1 and TRBJ2-7; D is ambiguous. V shed 7 bases and J shed 0 bases, with 13 bases lying between them. Germline CDR1 and CDR2: LGHDT and YNNKEL (reference sequence). The CDR3 loop spans 14 amino acids. The CDR3 nucleotides are TGTGCCAGCACCAAAGCCTCTTTCTCCTACGAGCAGTACTTC. This sequence encodes CASTKASFSYEQYF.

The chain recombines TRBV21-1 with TRBJ2-1. TRBV21-1 constitutes a pseudogene. The CDR3 length is 17 residues. CDR3 amino acids: CASSKVCVSSKYNEQFF. The CDR3 DNA reads TGTGCCAGCAGCAAAGTATGTGTCAGTTCCAAATACAATGAGCAGTTCTTC.